This section outlines one T cell receptor (delta chain) sequence together with its context. Its antigen is still unknown. The protein TCRdb gives is from a much larger clone and does not agree with this DNA's translation at residue 3, likely a read error; the protein shown here comes from the DNA. The data were obtained in a study of DNA immune sequencing with unique molecular identifiers (dated by TCRdb to about 2020). Turning to the overall study: Using immunomagnetic cell separation, gammadelta T cells were enriched from buffy coats, and the genomic DNA of these cells was sequenced. Healthy individuals were used as donors, and sorted peripheral blood gammadelta T cells were profiled from about 10 of these donors. Fluorescence-activated cell sorting was used to enrich gammadelta T cells from the PBMC of 10 healthy individuals. The study developed and validated an ultrasensitive DNA-based TRD repertoire sequencing method using PCR-introduced unique molecular identifiers. In the comparison of enriched versus non-enriched samples, roughly 100 ng of enriched gammadelta T-cell DNA and roughly 0.91 ug of non-enriched PBMC DNA were sequenced. Validation of the method was performed on synthetic reference molecules and on blood samples from healthy individuals.

The CDR3 sequence holds 17 residues, the cysteine and phenylalanine included. Only the CDR3 DNA stays, 51 bases, in frame from base 1. Based on the germline V gene, the CDR1 and CDR2 sequences are GEAIGNYY and EKD. Receptor amplification or capture employed multiplex PCR. Genomic DNA was amplified with a 32-plex assay using primers for all 8 TRDV and 4 TRDJ genes covering the CDR3. During about 3 cycles of barcoding PCR, a 12-nucleotide UMI was attached, and a second PCR using Illumina adapter primers followed. AMPure XP beads were used for library purification, and library quality was checked on a Fragment Analyzer with the HS NGS Fragment kit. An Illumina MiniSeq mid-output kit with around 19% PhiX and 150 cycles of paired-end reads was used for sequencing. The original methods were these. MIGEC version 1.2.9 was used to process the reads, grouping reads by UMI and building error-corrected consensus sequences. Modified VDJtools version 1.2.1 scripts and the tcR R package were used for post-processing. Public reads were reanalyzed in TCRdb with CATT, and rows carrying the same DNA were merged afterwards. None of the V and J calls come from the authors' own analysis; TCRdb made them. This sample holds some 4,300 delta-chain clones; roughly an eighth were observed only once. Of the sample, around 53% falls within the top ten clones.

General study outcomes and caveats: TRDV2 paired with TRDJ1 was the most common TRD rearrangement among clonotypes in healthy donors. Novel TRD sequences not targeted by the primers cannot be detected with the primer-based approach. TRD repertoire diversity differed among healthy donors, and several donors were highly oligoclonal, with the top 5 clonotypes making up more than half of productive molecules.

Sample: gamma-delta T cells enriched from blood buffy coat, or unenriched PBMCs (not recorded which). Recombination connected TRDV2 to TRDJ1; 11 central nucleotides agree with TRDD3. This sequence was found in a human donor in good health. The encoded CDR3 is CASDTVGGYASTDKLIF. The DNA sequence follows: TGTGCCAGTGACACCGTTGGGGGATACGCCTCCACCGATAAACTCATCTTT.